This T cell receptor (beta chain) comes out of a study of cytomegalovirus exposure and HLA in healthy donors. CDR3 length: 17 residues. The germline V gene has CDR1 SGHKS and CDR2 YYEKEE (reference sequence). The J segment lost 1 base and the V segment lost 5 bases, leaving 10 bases of the junction unmatched. Sequencing used immunoSEQ multiplex PCR; TCRdb keeps in-frame clones, though not all of them. This sample has some 110,000 clones, with around 94% found just once. This chain uses TRBV5-5 with TRBJ2-2, with TRBD1 matching over 8 bases. The TCR comes from a woman under 30 in good health and CMV-seronegative. The sample comprised PBMCs. The chain's CDR3 is CASSTGAGQVNTGELFF. The CDR3 bases are TGTGCCAGCAGTACTGGGGCGGGACAGGTGAACACCGGGGAGCTGTTTTTT.